This T cell receptor beta chain was identified in a study of shared clonotypes between healthy human individuals. Study background: For every donor, three CD4 naive, three CD4 memory, two CD8 naive and one CD8 memory plates were used.

The authors' processing: ImmunoSEQ output lacked quality scores and full-length reads, limiting matched filtering. Here immunoSEQ multiplex PCR was the method, and the copy in TCRdb shows in-frame clones only, minus some. The V and J calls and clone size are taken from that table; D and trimming were inferred from the DNA. This table has 2 million to 2.5 million clones, 90% to 96% appearing once. All participating donors were Caucasian adults from Nashville, Tennessee. In the CD4+ fraction, cells were divided into CD45RA+ naive and CD45RA-negative memory subsets. This CDR3 contains 17 residues. Trimming took 0 bases from V and 6 from J; bases not matched to a gene: 10. Germline V gives CDR1 MGHRA, CDR2 YSYEKL.

The specimen sequenced was naive CD4+ T cells sorted from blood. The subset denotes: CD45RA+ positively selected. This clonotype was sampled from a man aged 18 to 30 in good health. The V call is TRBV4-1, the J call TRBJ2-1; TRBD2 matches 8 bases. CDR3 nucleotides: TGCGCCAGCAGCCAAGATCCGGGCGGGGGGATCTTCAATGAGCAGTTCTTC. Its translation: CASSQDPGGGIFNEQFF.